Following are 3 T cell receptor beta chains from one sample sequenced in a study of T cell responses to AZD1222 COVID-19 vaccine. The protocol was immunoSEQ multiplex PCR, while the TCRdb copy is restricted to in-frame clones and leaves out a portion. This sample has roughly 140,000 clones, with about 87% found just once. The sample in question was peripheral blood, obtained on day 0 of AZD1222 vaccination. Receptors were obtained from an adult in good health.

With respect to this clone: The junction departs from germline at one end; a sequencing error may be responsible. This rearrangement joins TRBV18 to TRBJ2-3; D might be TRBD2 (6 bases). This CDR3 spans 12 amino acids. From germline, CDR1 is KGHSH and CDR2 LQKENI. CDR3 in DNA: TGTGCCAGCTCACCAGGGGCTAGCGCTAGACATTTT. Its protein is CASSPGASARHF.

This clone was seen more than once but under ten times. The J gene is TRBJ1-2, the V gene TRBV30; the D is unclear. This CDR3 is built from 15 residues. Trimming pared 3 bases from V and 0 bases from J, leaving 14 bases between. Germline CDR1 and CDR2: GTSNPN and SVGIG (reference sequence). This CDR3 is CAWSGSAWANYGYTF. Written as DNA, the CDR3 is TGTGCCTGGAGCGGATCCGCTTGGGCTAACTATGGCTACACCTTC. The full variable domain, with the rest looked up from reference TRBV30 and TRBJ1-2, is SQTIHQWPATLVQPVGSPLSLECTVEGTSNPNLYWYRQAAGRGLQLLFYSVGIGQISSEVPQNLSASRPQDRQFILSSKKLLLSDSGFYLCAWSGSAWANYGYTFGSGTRLTVV.

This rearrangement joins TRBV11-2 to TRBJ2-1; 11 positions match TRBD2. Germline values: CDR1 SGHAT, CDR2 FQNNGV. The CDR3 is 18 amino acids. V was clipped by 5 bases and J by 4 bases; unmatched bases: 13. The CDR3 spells CASSPTLPTSGAYNEQFF. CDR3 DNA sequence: TGTGCCAGCAGCCCGACTCTCCCGACTAGCGGGGCATACAATGAGCAGTTCTTC.